The source of this T cell receptor (beta chain) is a study of early T cells in non-severe SARS-CoV-2 infection. This CDR3 contains 16 residues. Germline trimming cut 5 bases from V and 1 base from J; bases unmatched to any gene: 7. Each CDR3 protein gets one entry after TCRdb re-called the 5' RACE reads with MiXCR. The data show roughly 30,000 distinct CDR3 sequences, approximately 5.4% seen once. This clonotype was counted a few times. This receptor was identified in an adult who was a healthcare worker with PCR-confirmed SARS-CoV-2 infection or an uninfected control (not recorded which). This chain uses TRBV12-3 or TRBV12-4 with TRBJ1-5; 8 bases fit TRBD1. The specimen was whole blood. In DNA, the CDR3 is TGTGCCAGCAGTGCGCTACAGGGGGGGAGCAATCAGCCCCAGCATTTT. It yields the protein CASSALQGGSNQPQHF.